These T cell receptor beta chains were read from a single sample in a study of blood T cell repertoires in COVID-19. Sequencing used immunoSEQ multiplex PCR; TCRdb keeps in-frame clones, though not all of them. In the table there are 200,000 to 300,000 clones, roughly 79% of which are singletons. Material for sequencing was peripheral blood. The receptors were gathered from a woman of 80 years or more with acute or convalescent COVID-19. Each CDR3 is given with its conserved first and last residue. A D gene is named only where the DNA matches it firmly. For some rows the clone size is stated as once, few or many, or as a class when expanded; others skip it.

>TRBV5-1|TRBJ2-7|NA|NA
CASSLVPGSSYEQYF
TGCGCCAGCAGCTTGGTCCCAGGGTCCTCCTACGAGCAGTACTTC
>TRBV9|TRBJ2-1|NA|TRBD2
CASSSSGGTYNEQFF
TGTGCCAGCAGCAGTAGCGGGGGAACCTACAATGAGCAGTTCTTC
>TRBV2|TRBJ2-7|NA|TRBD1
CASRPGQGSYEQYF
TGTGCCAGCAGGCCGGGACAGGGGTCCTACGAGCAGTACTTC
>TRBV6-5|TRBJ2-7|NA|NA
CASSNSWGGEQYF
TGTGCCAGCAGTAACTCCTGGGGAGGCGAGCAGTACTTC
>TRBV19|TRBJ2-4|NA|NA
CASSPRGGGGKNIQYF
TGTGCCAGTAGTCCGCGTGGGGGCGGTGGCAAAAACATTCAGTACTTC
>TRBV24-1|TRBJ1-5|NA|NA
CATSAGTYSNQPQHF
TGTGCCACCAGTGCCGGGACTTATAGCAATCAGCCCCAGCATTTT
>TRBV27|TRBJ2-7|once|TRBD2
CASSRGTSGAYEQYF
TGTGCCAGCAGCCGGGGGACTAGCGGGGCATACGAGCAGTACTTC
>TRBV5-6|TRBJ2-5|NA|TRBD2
CASSWTSGEETQYF
TGTGCCAGCAGCTGGACTAGCGGGGAAGAGACCCAGTACTTC
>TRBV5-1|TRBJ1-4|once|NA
CASSPTSPLHEKLFF
TGCGCCAGCAGTCCGACTAGCCCTTTGCACGAAAAACTGTTTTTT
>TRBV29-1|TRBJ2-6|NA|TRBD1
CSVVARDSSSGANVLTF
TGCAGCGTAGTAGCGAGGGACAGTTCCTCTGGGGCCAACGTCCTGACTTTC
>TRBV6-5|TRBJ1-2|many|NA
CASSSGLLGYTF
TGTGCCAGCAGTTCGGGACTCTTGGGCTACACCTTC
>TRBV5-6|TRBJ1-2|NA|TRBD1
CASSRTGGNYGYTF
TGTGCCAGCAGCCGGACAGGGGGCAACTATGGCTACACCTTC
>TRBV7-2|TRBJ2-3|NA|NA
CASSLVAGLSTDTQYF
TGTGCCAGCAGCTTAGTGGCAGGGCTTAGCACAGATACGCAGTATTTT
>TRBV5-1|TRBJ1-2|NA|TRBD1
CASSNLTGGAGYGYTF
TGCGCCAGCAGCAACCTAACAGGGGGCGCCGGCTATGGCTACACCTTC
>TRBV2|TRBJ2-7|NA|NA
CASSEGTDEQYF
TGTGCCAGCAGTGAAGGGACAGACGAGCAGTACTTC
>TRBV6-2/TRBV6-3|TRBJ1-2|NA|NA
CASSQERVGGYTF
TGTGCCAGCAGCCAGGAGAGAGTAGGTGGCTACACCTTC
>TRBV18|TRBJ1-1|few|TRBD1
CASSRDRASTNTEAFF
TGTGCCAGCTCTCGGGACAGAGCCAGTACTAACACTGAAGCTTTCTTT
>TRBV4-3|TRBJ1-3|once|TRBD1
CASSQWDRNSGNTIYF
TGCGCCAGCAGCCAGTGGGACAGGAACTCTGGAAACACCATATATTTT
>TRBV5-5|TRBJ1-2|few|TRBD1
CASKVTGVDYGYTF
TGTGCCAGCAAGGTGACAGGGGTAGACTATGGCTACACCTTC
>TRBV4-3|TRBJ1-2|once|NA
CASSQDPAGENGYTF
TGCGCCAGCAGCCAAGATCCGGCAGGGGAGAATGGCTACACCTTC
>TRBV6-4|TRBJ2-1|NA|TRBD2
CASSEWGGRGAYNEQFF
TGTGCCAGCAGTGAATGGGGCGGGAGGGGGGCCTACAATGAGCAGTTCTTC
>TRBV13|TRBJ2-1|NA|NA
CASRSNNEQFF
TGTGCCAGCAGATCCAACAATGAGCAGTTCTTC
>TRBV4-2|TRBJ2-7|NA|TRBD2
CASSQEYTSGLAIYEQYF
TGTGCCAGCAGCCAAGAGTACACCTCGGGACTAGCGATCTACGAGCAGTACTTC
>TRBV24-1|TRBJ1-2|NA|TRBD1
CATRGTVADGYTF
TGTGCCACCAGGGGGACAGTGGCAGATGGCTACACCTTC
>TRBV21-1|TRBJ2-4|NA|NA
CASSKVGGGSLNIQYF
NA